The entry below describes one T cell receptor beta chain. A clone one base away is much larger, so this may be a read error. This record comes from a study of tumor and adjacent non-tumor tissue in lung cancer. Per germline, CDR1 MNHNY and CDR2 SVGAGI (reference sequence). CDR3 length: 15 residues. TCRbeta libraries were built with three rounds of nested PCR, modified from ARM-PCR. TCRdb analysed the multiplex PCR reads with MiXCR anew, one entry per CDR3 protein. The sample has over 130,000 distinct CDR3 sequences, 66% seen once. RNA was extracted from bulk tissue without any cell sorting. The sample taken for sequencing was lung tumor tissue. The clonotype comes from a man in his 60s with small cell lung cancer. The V gene is TRBV6-6, the J gene TRBJ1-5; 7 nucleotides align to TRBD1. The CDR3 DNA is TGTCCCAGCAGTTACTTGCAGGGGGGCACTCAGCCCCAGCATTTT. It codes for CPSSYLQGGTQPQHF.